Listed here is a single T cell receptor beta chain. This record belongs to a study of blood T cell repertoires in COVID-19. On the study more broadly: Spain, Italy and the United States supplied samples that represented acute and convalescent COVID-19. T cells, B-cell-depleted T cells, or PBMCs supplied cDNA or gDNA.

In the authors' methods: Estimates of nucleated cell counts were drawn from the amplification of reference gene primers. Sequenced by immunoSEQ multiplex PCR; TCRdb stores in-frame clones only, minus some. V and J calls and clone size are those listed in that table; D and trimming were worked out from the DNA. The table lists about 140,000 clones, about 82% of them singletons. V lost 3 bases, J lost 10 bases, and 15 bases lay in between. This CDR3 is built from 13 residues. Germline CDR1 SEHNR, CDR2 FQNEAQ (reference sequence). The sample comprised peripheral blood. This sequence was found in a man in his fifties or sixties with acute or convalescent COVID-19. The chain joins TRBV7-9 to TRBJ1-1; D might be TRBD1 (5 bases). CDR3 bases: TGTGCCAGCAGCTTTTTGGGGCAGGGTGTAGCTTTCTTT. Its protein is CASSFLGQGVAFF.